This T cell receptor beta chain appears in the sequencing data of a study of T cell repertoires in cytomegalovirus infection (dated by TCRdb to between 2017 and 2020). The study in broad terms: Recently identified HLA-C-restricted CMV epitopes, whose presentation resists viral immunomodulation, were targeted by peptide stimulations together with well-studied HLA-B-restricted epitopes. Because public TCR beta signatures pointed to carriage of CMV infection together with the matching HLA type, the HLA type of each donor mattered for the analysis. Findings and caveats that apply to the study as a whole: The ex vivo response was dominated by HLA-C-restricted CMV-specific TCR beta clonotypes, which also provided the single most frequent clonotype in two of eight donors. In both this cohort and an independent cohort of a few hundred donors, the cumulative frequency of public TCR beta family members distinguished carriers of CMV infection plus the relevant HLA type.

Notes on this clonotype: Its binding antigen is unknown. The junction does not match germline at one end; this may be a read error.

Taken with the paper, the label for treatment or condition translates to: in vitro stimulation with specific CMV peptide epitopes to enrich CMV-specific T cells. Sequencing was performed on an Illumina HiSeq 1500. The public reads were reanalyzed by TCRdb: fastp trimming at Q25, MiXCR alignment, in-frame beta chains only. Entries are consolidated by CDR3 protein sequence, retaining the most common genes and DNA. This sample gives 700,000 to 850,000 distinct CDR3 sequences in total; 30% to 35% of them show up just once. Clones ranked in the top ten supply roughly 12% of the sample. The sample consisted of cultured CD8+ T cells from PBMCs, taken from culture after CMV antigen stimulation. This TCR was sampled from a human donor in good health (CMV status not recorded). Some clones in this sample may be carry-over from other donors' samples.

The CDR3 protein sequence reads: CASSQDGTGSLGYTF. The nucleotides read TGTGCCAGCAGCCAAGACGGGACAGGGAGCCTAGGCTACACCTTC. The chain is assembled from TRBV4-1 and TRBJ1-2; 9 middle bases align to TRBD1. CDR1 and CDR2, per the germline V gene, are MGHRA and YSYEKL. Reading from cysteine to phenylalanine, the CDR3 counts 15 amino acids. This entry keeps only the CDR3 DNA: 45 bases, framed from base 1.